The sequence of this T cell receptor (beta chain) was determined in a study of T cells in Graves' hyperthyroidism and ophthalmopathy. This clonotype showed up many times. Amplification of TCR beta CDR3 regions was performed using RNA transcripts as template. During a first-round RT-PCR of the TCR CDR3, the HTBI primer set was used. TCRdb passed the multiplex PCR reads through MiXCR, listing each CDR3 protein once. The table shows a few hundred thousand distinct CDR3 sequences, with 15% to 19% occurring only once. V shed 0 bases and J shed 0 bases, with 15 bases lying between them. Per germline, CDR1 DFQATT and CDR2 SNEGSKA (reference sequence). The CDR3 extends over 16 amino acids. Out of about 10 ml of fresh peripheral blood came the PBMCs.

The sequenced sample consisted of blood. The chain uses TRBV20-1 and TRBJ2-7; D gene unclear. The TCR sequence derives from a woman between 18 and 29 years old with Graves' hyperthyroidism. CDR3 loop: CSARDNGVGLSYEQYF. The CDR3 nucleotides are TGCAGTGCTAGAGATAATGGGGTCGGGCTCTCCTACGAGCAGTACTTC.